Presented here are 7 T cell receptor beta chains from one specimen sequenced in a study of cytomegalovirus exposure and HLA in healthy donors. PCR involved 60 Vbeta and 13 Jbeta primers. The method was immunoSEQ multiplex PCR; TCRdb's version includes in-frame clones alone and lacks a portion of them. The data show around 170,000 clones, with roughly 75% seen just once and under 2% held by the top ten. Input material: PBMCs. Every receptor here comes from a woman in her 30s in good health and CMV-seronegative.

This rearrangement joins TRBV5-1 to TRBJ2-5; possibly TRBD1 for D (5 bases). The J call may be incorrect, as the DNA end agrees better with TRBJ2-7. Germline V gives CDR1 SGHRS, CDR2 YFSETQ. The CDR3 contains 13 residues. DNA for the CDR3: TGCGCCAGCAGCTTGGGACAGAGCTACGAGCAGTACTTC. This translates into CASSLGQSYEQYF.

This clone showed up just once. The chain employs TRBV29-1 and TRBJ2-1; 11 nucleotides agree with TRBD2. J lost 10 bases, V lost 6 bases, and 8 bases had no gene match. CDR3 length: 13 amino acids. Germline CDR1 SQVTM, CDR2 ANQGSEA. Here the CDR3 DNA reads TGCAGCGTGGATAGCGGGGGGGCGGGAGAGCAGTTCTTC. Its translation is CSVDSGGAGEQFF.

This clone has a handful of counts. This rearrangement joins TRBV6-1 to TRBJ2-3; D possibly corresponds to TRBD1 (7 bases). Germline V CDR1 and CDR2: MNHNS, SASEGT. Trimming left V 3 bases short and J 6 bases short, with 13 bases between. The CDR3 has 14 residues. CDR3 in amino acids: CASSEFRGVDTQYF. CDR3 in DNA: TGTGCCAGCAGTGAGTTCAGGGGGGTGGATACGCAGTATTTT.

This clone was observed a single time. The rearrangement uses TRBV7-8 and TRBJ1-5; D remains ambiguous. The CDR3 loop spans 14 amino acids. CDR1 and CDR2 (germline): SGHVS, FQNEAQ. The V gene lost 2 bases and the J gene lost 6 bases, with 11 bases spanning the gap. CDR3 protein: CASSLRGSGQPQHF. CDR3 sequence (DNA): TGTGCCAGCAGCTTAAGAGGGTCAGGTCAGCCCCAGCATTTT.

This chain connects TRBV7-9 to TRBJ1-1, with unresolved D. The CDR3 covers 13 residues. CDR1 is SEHNR, CDR2 FQNEAQ, per germline (reference sequence). V dropped 1 base and J dropped 4 bases, with 7 bases sitting between them. CDR3 protein: CASSLVSGTEAFF. The CDR3 DNA follows: TGTGCCAGCAGCTTAGTATCGGGCACTGAAGCTTTCTTT. The whole variable domain, remainder taken from reference TRBV7-9 and TRBJ1-1, is DTGVSQNPRHKITKRGQNVTFRCDPISEHNRLYWYRQTLGQGPEFLTYFQNEAQLEKSRLLSDRFSAERPKGSFSTLEIQRTEQGDSAMYLCASSLVSGTEAFFGQGTRLTVV.

CDR3 region: CASSQDRVRSPLHF. DNA of the CDR3: TGCGCCAGCAGCCAAGACAGGGTACGATCACCCCTCCACTTT. The V and J genes are TRBV4-3 and TRBJ1-6; a possible D gene is TRBD1 (5 bases). V was shortened by 0 bases and J by 10 bases, with 10 bases between the two germline ends. The CDR3 contains 14 residues. Germline-derived CDR1 and CDR2 are LGHNA and YSLEER.

CDR3 in DNA: TGTGCCAGCAGCCAATTACAGGGCCGGCCGTCTTACGAGCAGTACTTC. Translated, it gives CASSQLQGRPSYEQYF. This sequence joins TRBV14 and TRBJ2-7; tentative D call: TRBD1 (6 bases). The germline V and J ends were trimmed by 2 bases and 4 bases, with 18 bases remaining between them. The CDR3 loop spans 16 amino acids. CDR1 SGHDN and CDR2 FVKESK come from the germline V gene.